This T cell receptor (beta chain) was sequenced during a study of T cells in localized non-small cell lung cancer. As concerns this clone: The antigen is undetermined.

Germline V gene data show CDR1 as LNHNV and CDR2 as YYDKDF (reference sequence). The CDR3 has 17 residues. The germline V and J ends were trimmed by 3 bases and 0 bases, with 15 bases remaining between them. General study findings and limits: It was uninvolved adjacent lung that showed the highest T cell clonality, exceeding tumor.

Some clones are missing from TCRdb's copy, which holds only in-frame ones; the method was immunoSEQ multiplex PCR. In the table there are 58,000 or so clones, roughly 88% of which are singletons. Sequences were derived from peripheral blood, sampled before any cancer treatment. The TCR comes from a woman aged 35 to 70 with stage I lung adenocarcinoma. The genes are TRBV15 and TRBJ1-5, with D possibly TRBD1 on 5 matching bases. The DNA of the CDR3 is TGTGCCACCAGCAGGGCCAGGGAAGGAGGTAGCAATCAGCCCCAGCATTTT. Its translation is CATSRAREGGSNQPQHF. Looking up the rest from reference TRBV15 and TRBJ1-5 gives the full variable domain: DAMVIQNPRYQVTQFGKPVTLSCSQTLNHNVMYWYQQKSSQAPKLLFHYYDKDFNNEADTPDNFQSRRPNTSFCFLDIRSPGLGDTAMYLCATSRAREGGSNQPQHFGDGTRLSIL.